This record concerns one T cell receptor beta chain sequence. Its target is unknown. This sample stems from a study of T cell responses to AZD1222 COVID-19 vaccine. Study results and limitations: Only after the peak T cell response were repertoires sampled. Regions 160-218 and 743-854 held dominance among vaccine-associated CD4 TCRs, which spanned spike.

Germline V gene lookup returns CDR1 LNHDA and CDR2 SQIVND (reference sequence). This CDR3 is 17 amino acids long. V gave up 5 bases and J gave up 4 bases, with 20 bases separating them. Repertoires were generated with immunoSEQ multiplex PCR, while TCRdb's copy carries only in-frame clones and drops some. Counted here are some 170,000 clones, roughly nine tenths occurring once; the ten biggest clones make up 1.5% to 2%. The input for sequencing was peripheral blood, taken on day 0 of AZD1222 vaccination. The chain joins TRBV19 to TRBJ2-2; the D gene could be TRBD1 or TRBD2 (5 bases each). This sequence originates from an adult in good health. The CDR3 DNA reads as TGTGCCAGTAGTCTCAACCGCTTCCGAGGGGCCACCGGGGAGCTGTTTTTT. Translation: CASSLNRFRGATGELFF.